This record looks at one T cell receptor (beta chain) sequence and its context. The data were taken from a study of blood T cell repertoires in COVID-19. The wider study: There were acute and convalescent COVID-19 samples, and they came from the United States, Italy and Spain. PBMCs, B-cell-depleted T cells, or T cells provided the cDNA or gDNA that made up the material.

Under the authors' procedure: Amplifying reference gene primers gave estimates of nucleated cell counts. Assay: immunoSEQ multiplex PCR; the TCRdb copy retains only in-frame clones and omits some. D and trimming come from the DNA, and the V and J calls and clone size come from that table. The profile covers fewer than 200,000 clones, with approximately 90% appearing a single time and 1.6% taken by the ten largest. V was shortened by 3 bases and J by 10 bases, with 18 bases between the two germline ends. The CDR3 is 13 residues long. The germline V gene encodes CDR1 GTSNPN and CDR2 SVGIG (reference sequence).

The chain recombines TRBV30 with TRBJ1-1; D gene ambiguous. This receptor was obtained from a woman aged 45-59 years with acute or convalescent COVID-19. The sample was peripheral blood. CDR3 sequence (DNA): TGTGCCTGGAGGGAACCGGGCCCGGGGAGAGCTTTCTTT. This gives the protein CAWREPGPGRAFF.